Listed here are 25 T cell receptor beta chains from one sample, sequenced in a study of OX40 agonist ivuxolimab in advanced cancers. Only in-frame clones appear in the TCRdb table, and some are missing; sequencing was by immunoSEQ multiplex PCR. The profile shows roughly 69,000 clones, around 87% of them singletons. The sample consisted of CD4+ or CD8+ T cells sorted from blood, taken in a trial of the OX40 agonist ivuxolimab. Every receptor here comes from an adult with an advanced solid tumor such as melanoma, head and neck, liver or kidney cancer.

The chain links TRBV5-6 to TRBJ2-6; 8 bases match TRBD1. This CDR3 spans 17 amino acids. V was pared by 1 base and J by 3 bases, with 6 bases of the junction left unmatched. Germline-derived CDR1 and CDR2 are SGHDT and YYEEEE. CDR3 sequence: CASSLRTGSFGANVLTF. The CDR3 bases are TGTGCCAGCAGCTTGAGGACAGGGTCCTTTGGGGCCAACGTCCTGACTTTC.

The chain joins TRBV2 to TRBJ1-1, with TRBD1 identical over 8 bases. The CDR3 spans 12 residues. From germline, CDR1 is SNHLY and CDR2 FYNNEI. The V segment lost 11 bases and the J segment 7 bases; nucleotides outside the gene matches: 9. For the CDR3, the DNA is TGTGCCGGACAGGGACAGGCGGTTGAAGCTTTCTTT. It specifies CAGQGQAVEAFF.

The chain recombines TRBV28 with TRBJ2-6; 7 bases align to TRBD1. Germline V CDR1 and CDR2: MDHEN, SYDVKM. This CDR3 has 16 amino acids. V dropped 8 bases and J dropped 0; count of bases not matched to a gene: 7. CDR3 bases: TGTGCCAGCGCTCGAGGGGGCCGCTCTGGGGCCAACGTCCTGACTTTC. Translation: CASARGGRSGANVLTF.

Only one count was recorded for this clone. The rearrangement links TRBV10-1 to TRBJ2-2; D might be TRBD2 (5 bases). The CDR3 covers 17 residues. V shed 3 bases and J shed 3 bases, with 17 bases lying between them. Germline lookup yields CDR1 WNHNN and CDR2 SYGVQD (reference sequence). The CDR3 sequence: CASSDHPSRADTGELFF. The CDR3 DNA reads TGCGCCAGCAGTGATCACCCTAGCCGGGCAGACACCGGGGAGCTGTTTTTT.

This chain's CDR3 is CATSRGGPTGAAFYEQYF. CDR3 nucleotide sequence: TGTGCCACCAGCAGAGGGGGACCAACAGGGGCCGCCTTCTACGAGCAGTACTTC. The chain joins TRBV15 to TRBJ2-7; 7 bases line up with TRBD1. The germline V gene has CDR1 LNHNV and CDR2 YYDKDF (reference sequence). Germline trimming cut 1 base from V and 3 bases from J; bases unmatched to any gene: 15. This CDR3 has 18 residues.

V is TRBV5-1 and J is TRBJ2-7; D might be TRBD2 (6 bases). CDR3 size: 16 residues. Trimming pared 0 bases from V and 6 bases from J, leaving 19 bases between. Germline CDR1 SGHRS, CDR2 YFSETQ. The CDR3 sequence is CASSLVVEGMGGEQYF. The DNA of the CDR3 is TGCGCCAGCAGCTTGGTGGTGGAGGGAATGGGCGGCGAGCAGTACTTC.

A few counts support this clone. The rearrangement uses TRBV25-1 and TRBJ1-2; no definite D call. Germline CDR1 is MGHDK and CDR2 is SYGVNS. The CDR3 is made up of 12 amino acids. Trimming removed 8 bases at V and 8 bases at J, with 15 bases between. CDR3 protein: CASLTPLMGYTF. The CDR3 region has the DNA TGTGCCAGCCTTACCCCGCTCATGGGCTACACCTTC.

This chain joins TRBV6-1 and TRBJ2-7; TRBD1 aligns across 11 bases. This CDR3 contains 15 residues. V lost 6 bases to trimming and J lost 3 bases; unmatched junction nucleotides: 7. Germline loops: CDR1 MNHNS, CDR2 SASEGT. CDR3 bases: TGTGCCAGCAGCCCCACCGGGACAGGGGGCTACGAGCAGTACTTC. Its translation: CASSPTGTGGYEQYF.

This clone occurred once. The chain employs TRBV7-9 and TRBJ1-4; no clear D. This CDR3 spans 14 amino acids. Germline V CDR1 and CDR2: SEHNR, FQNEAQ (reference sequence). Deletions cut 6 bases from V and 7 bases from J, with 15 bases between. The CDR3 bases are TGTGCCAGCAGGTCGGTAGGGAATGCTGAAAAACTGTTTTTT. It specifies CASRSVGNAEKLFF.

This sequence joins TRBV6-1 and TRBJ2-1; 8 bases are a match to TRBD2. The CDR3 has 15 amino acids. After removal of 2 bases from V and 7 bases from J, the junction contained 7 bases not matched to a gene. Per germline, CDR1 MNHNS and CDR2 SASEGT. The CDR3 reads CASSEMLASGNEQFF. The DNA of the CDR3 is TGTGCCAGCAGTGAAATGTTGGCTAGCGGGAATGAGCAGTTCTTC.

The V gene is TRBV5-6, the J gene TRBJ2-1, with 7 bases matching TRBD1. Germline CDR1 SGHDT, CDR2 YYEEEE. The CDR3 contains 14 residues. V dropped 6 bases and J dropped 5; count of bases not matched to a gene: 8. CDR3 amino acids: CASTRDRPNNEQFF. The CDR3 DNA sequence: TGTGCCAGCACTAGGGACAGACCTAACAATGAGCAGTTCTTC.

This clone occurred once. V gene TRBV18 combines with J gene TRBJ2-2, with 9 nucleotides matching TRBD1. Unmatched junction bases numbered 3, after V lost 3 bases and J lost 4 bases. Germline CDR1 and CDR2: KGHSH and LQKENI. The CDR3 is made up of 15 amino acids. CDR3 nucleotides: TGTGCCAGCTCACCGGAGACAGGGGGCACCGGGGAGCTGTTTTTT. This translates into CASSPETGGTGELFF.

The chain is built from TRBV10-3 and TRBJ1-2; D may be TRBD1 (5 bases). The CDR3 runs 15 residues. Per germline, CDR1 ENHRY and CDR2 SYGVKD. Trimming removed 0 bases from V and 7 bases from J, with 15 bases in between. The CDR3 bases are TGTGCCATCAGTGAGTCGGGGGGACGTTACCCTGGCTACACCTTC. Amino acids: CAISESGGRYPGYTF.

CDR3 loop: CASSLAASRSDTQYF. CDR3 nucleotides: TGTGCCAGCAGCTTAGCGGCTAGCAGGTCAGATACGCAGTATTTT. The chain couples TRBV7-3 to TRBJ2-3; tentatively, D is TRBD2 (5 bases). In germline, CDR1 is SGHTA, CDR2 FQGTGA. The CDR3 totals 15 residues. Between the trimmed V and J ends, which lost 2 bases and 4 bases, there was a span of 13 bases. Together with reference TRBV7-3 and TRBJ2-3, the CDR3 gives the full variable domain: GAGVSQTPSNKVTEKGKYVELRCDPISGHTALYWYRQSLGQGPEFLIYFQGTGAADDSGLPNDRFFAVRPEGSVSTLKIQRTERGDSAVYLCASSLAASRSDTQYFGPGTRLTVL.

The chain carries TRBV7-2 and TRBJ1-4; 7 bases agree with TRBD1. Trimming removed 0 bases from V and 8 bases from J; junction bases left unmatched: 6. This CDR3 is 15 amino acids long. The germline V gene encodes CDR1 SGHTA and CDR2 FQGNSA. The CDR3 loop reads CASSLATGVEEKLFF. DNA for the CDR3: TGTGCCAGCAGCTTAGCAACAGGGGTAGAGGAAAAACTGTTTTTT.

This clone was picked up one time. The rearrangement uses TRBV6-5 and TRBJ1-5; perhaps TRBD1 as D (5 bases). The CDR3 is 15 amino acids. The V end was cut by 6 bases, the J end by 3 bases, with 15 bases between. Germline CDR1 and CDR2: MNHEY and SVGAGI. The CDR3 sequence: CASRPGTEYNQPQHF. The CDR3, as DNA: TGTGCCAGCAGACCTGGGACGGAATACAATCAGCCCCAGCATTTT.

This chain links TRBV19 with TRBJ2-6; TRBD1 might be the D (5 bases). V was trimmed by 4 bases and J by 0 bases, leaving 13 bases between them. The CDR3 has 17 amino acids. CDR1 and CDR2 (germline): LNHDA, SQIVND (reference sequence). CDR3 sequence reads: CASSKETASSGANVLTF. Here the CDR3 DNA reads TGTGCCAGTAGTAAAGAGACAGCCTCCTCTGGGGCCAACGTCCTGACTTTC.

V and J are TRBV29-1 and TRBJ2-7; 9 bases map to TRBD1. The CDR3 runs to 15 residues. Germline V gene lookup returns CDR1 SQVTM and CDR2 ANQGSEA. With V trimmed by 0 bases and J by 0 bases, 3 bases remained unmatched. CDR3 sequence (DNA): TGCAGCGTTGAAGATTGGGGACAGGGCTCCTACGAGCAGTACTTC. Protein: CSVEDWGQGSYEQYF.

The rearrangement links TRBV28 to TRBJ1-1; possibly TRBD1 for D (5 bases). This CDR3 contains 14 residues. CDR1 is MDHEN, CDR2 SYDVKM, per germline. V gave up 2 bases and J gave up 1 base, with 8 bases separating them. The CDR3 DNA follows: TGTGCCAGCAGTTTAGGGACGGCGAACACTGAAGCTTTCTTT. It encodes CASSLGTANTEAFF.

The rearrangement joins TRBV5-1 to TRBJ1-4, with 8 positions matching TRBD1. This CDR3 contains 16 residues. CDR1 and CDR2 (germline): SGHRS, YFSETQ. The V segment lost 4 bases and the J segment 2 bases; nucleotides outside the gene matches: 7. CDR3 bases: TGCGCCAGCAGCCTGGACAGGGCCGGGACTAATGAAAAACTGTTTTTT. It specifies CASSLDRAGTNEKLFF. The complete variable domain, with remaining parts taken from reference TRBV5-1 and TRBJ1-4, reads KAGVTQTPRYLIKTRGQQVTLSCSPISGHRSVSWYQQTPGQGLQFLFEYFSETQRNKGNFPGRFSGRQFSNSRSEMNVSTLELGDSALYLCASSLDRAGTNEKLFFGSGTQLSVL.

The V gene is TRBV19, the J gene TRBJ1-1; D is possibly TRBD1 (5 bases). The CDR3 has 15 residues. Germline V gene lookup returns CDR1 LNHDA and CDR2 SQIVND (reference sequence). V was cut by 3 bases and J by 0 bases, with 11 bases left in between. The CDR3 protein is CASSMYGGVNTEAFF. Written as DNA, the CDR3 is TGTGCCAGTAGTATGTATGGAGGGGTGAACACTGAAGCTTTCTTT.

The genes are TRBV6-5 and TRBJ2-3, with TRBD2 matching over 8 bases. Germline V gives CDR1 MNHEY, CDR2 SVGAGI. V shed 5 bases, J shed 4 bases, and the junction held 5 bases outside the gene matches. This CDR3 comprises 14 residues. CDR3 coding DNA: TGTGCCAGCAGTGACCCGGGGGGGCCAGATACGCAGTATTTT. Residues: CASSDPGGPDTQYF.

The gene calls are TRBV30 and TRBJ2-3; perhaps TRBD2 as D (6 bases). This CDR3 has 13 residues. Trimming pared 4 bases from V and 5 bases from J, leaving 13 bases between. CDR1 and CDR2 (germline): GTSNPN, SVGIG (reference sequence). The CDR3, as DNA: TGTGCCTGGATGGTCCGGGAGATAGATACGCAGTATTTT. Translating it yields CAWMVREIDTQYF.

The chain joins TRBV27 to TRBJ1-6; no firm D call. The CDR3 extends over 13 amino acids. Trimming removed 3 bases at V and 9 bases at J, with 9 bases between. Germline CDR1 reads MNHEY; CDR2 reads SMNVEV (reference sequence). The CDR3 DNA reads as TGTGCCAGCAGTTTTATGTTGGGTTCACCCCTCCACTTT. Translating gives CASSFMLGSPLHF.

V is TRBV29-1 and J is TRBJ2-7; D perhaps matches TRBD2 (5 bases). Germline V CDR1 and CDR2: SQVTM, ANQGSEA. The CDR3 consists of 14 residues. Trimming took off 6 bases at V and 0 bases at J, with 15 bases between the two ends. CDR3 DNA: TGCAGCGTCTCCGGTGACGGGATCTCCTACGAGCAGTACTTC. The encoded protein is CSVSGDGISYEQYF.